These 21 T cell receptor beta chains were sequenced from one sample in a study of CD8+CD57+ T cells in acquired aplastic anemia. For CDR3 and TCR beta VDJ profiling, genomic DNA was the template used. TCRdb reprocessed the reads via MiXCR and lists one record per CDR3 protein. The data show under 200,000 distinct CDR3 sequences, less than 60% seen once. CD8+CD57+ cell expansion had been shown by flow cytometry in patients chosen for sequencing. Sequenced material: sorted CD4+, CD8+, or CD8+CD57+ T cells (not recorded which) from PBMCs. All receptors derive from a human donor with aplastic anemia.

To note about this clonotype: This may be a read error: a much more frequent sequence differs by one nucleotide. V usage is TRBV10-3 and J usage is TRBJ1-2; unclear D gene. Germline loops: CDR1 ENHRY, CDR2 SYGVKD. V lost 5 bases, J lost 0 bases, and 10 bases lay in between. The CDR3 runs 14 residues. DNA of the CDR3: TGTGCCATCAGTTTTACGGCCTCTAACTATGGCTACACCTTC. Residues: CAISFTASNYGYTF.

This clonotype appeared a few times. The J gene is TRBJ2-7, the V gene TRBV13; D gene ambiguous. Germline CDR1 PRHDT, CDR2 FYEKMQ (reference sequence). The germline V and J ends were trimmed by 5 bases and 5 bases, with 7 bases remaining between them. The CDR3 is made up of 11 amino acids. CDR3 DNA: TGTGCCAGCAGCGTGGGCGACGAGCAGTACTTC. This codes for CASSVGDEQYF.

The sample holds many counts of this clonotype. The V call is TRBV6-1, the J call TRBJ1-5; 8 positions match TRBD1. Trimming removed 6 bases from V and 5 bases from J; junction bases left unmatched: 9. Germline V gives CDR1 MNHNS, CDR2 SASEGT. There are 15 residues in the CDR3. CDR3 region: CASRTNQGAYQPQHF. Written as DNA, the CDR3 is TGTGCCAGCAGAACGAATCAGGGGGCCTATCAGCCCCAGCATTTT.

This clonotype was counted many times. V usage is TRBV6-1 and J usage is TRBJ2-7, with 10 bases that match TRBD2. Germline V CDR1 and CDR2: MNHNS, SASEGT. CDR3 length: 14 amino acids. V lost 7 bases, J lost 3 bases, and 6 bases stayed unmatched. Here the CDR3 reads CASTESSGSYEQYF. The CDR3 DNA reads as TGTGCCAGCACAGAATCTAGCGGGAGCTACGAGCAGTACTTC.

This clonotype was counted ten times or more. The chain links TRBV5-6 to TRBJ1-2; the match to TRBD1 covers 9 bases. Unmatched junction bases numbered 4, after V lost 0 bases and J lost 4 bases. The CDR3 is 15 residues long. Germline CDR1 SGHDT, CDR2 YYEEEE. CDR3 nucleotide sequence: TGTGCCAGCAGCTTGGGGACAGGGGTTGTCTATGGCTACACCTTC. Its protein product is CASSLGTGVVYGYTF.

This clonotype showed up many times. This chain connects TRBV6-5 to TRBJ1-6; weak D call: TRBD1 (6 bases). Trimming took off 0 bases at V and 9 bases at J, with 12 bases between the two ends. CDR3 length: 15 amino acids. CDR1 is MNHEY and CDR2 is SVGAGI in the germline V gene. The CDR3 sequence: CASSYSGATSSPLHF. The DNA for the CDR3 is TGTGCCAGCAGTTACTCGGGGGCCACAAGTTCACCCCTCCACTTT.

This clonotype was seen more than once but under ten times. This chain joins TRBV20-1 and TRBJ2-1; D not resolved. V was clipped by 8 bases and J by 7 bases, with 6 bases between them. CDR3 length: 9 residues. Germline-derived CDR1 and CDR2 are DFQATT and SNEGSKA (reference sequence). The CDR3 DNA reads TGCAGTATTGGGAATGAGCAGTTCTTC. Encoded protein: CSIGNEQFF.

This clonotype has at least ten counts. CDR3 residues: CATSRDRTSGGRQFF. The CDR3 DNA is TGTGCCACCAGCAGAGATCGGACTAGCGGGGGTCGGCAGTTCTTC. The chain is built from TRBV15 and TRBJ2-1; 13 bases agree with TRBD2. Per germline, CDR1 LNHNV and CDR2 YYDKDF (reference sequence). V lost 0 bases, J lost 12 bases, and 5 bases stayed unmatched. The CDR3 length is 15 residues.

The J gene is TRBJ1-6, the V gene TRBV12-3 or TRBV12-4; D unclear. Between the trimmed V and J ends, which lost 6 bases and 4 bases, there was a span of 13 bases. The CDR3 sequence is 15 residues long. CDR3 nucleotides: TGTGCCAGCAGCCCCACTGGACGGTATAATTCACCCCTCCACTTT. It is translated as CASSPTGRYNSPLHF.

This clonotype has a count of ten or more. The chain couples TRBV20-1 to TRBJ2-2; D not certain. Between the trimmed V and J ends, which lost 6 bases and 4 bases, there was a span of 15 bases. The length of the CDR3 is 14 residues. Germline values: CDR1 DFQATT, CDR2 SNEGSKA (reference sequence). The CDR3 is CSASPRQATGELFF. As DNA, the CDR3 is TGCAGTGCCTCTCCCCGGCAGGCCACCGGGGAGCTGTTTTTT.

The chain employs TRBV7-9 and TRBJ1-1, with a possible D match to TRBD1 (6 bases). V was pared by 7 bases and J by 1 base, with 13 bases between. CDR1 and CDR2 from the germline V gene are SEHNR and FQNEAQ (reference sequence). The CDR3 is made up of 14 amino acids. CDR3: CASTLTGRNTEAFF. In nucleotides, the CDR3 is TGTGCCAGCACCCTGACAGGACGGAACACTGAAGCTTTCTTT.

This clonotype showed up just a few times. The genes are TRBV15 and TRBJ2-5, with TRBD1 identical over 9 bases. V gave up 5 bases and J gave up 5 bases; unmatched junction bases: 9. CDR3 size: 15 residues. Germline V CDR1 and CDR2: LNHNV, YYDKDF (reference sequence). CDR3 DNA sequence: TGTGCCACCAGCTCCTCGACAGGGGGGAGGGAGACCCAGTACTTC. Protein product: CATSSSTGGRETQYF.

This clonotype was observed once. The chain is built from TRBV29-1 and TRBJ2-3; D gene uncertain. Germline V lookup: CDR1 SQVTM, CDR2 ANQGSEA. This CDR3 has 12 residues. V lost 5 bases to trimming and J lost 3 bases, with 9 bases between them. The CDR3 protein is CSVPIGTDTQYF. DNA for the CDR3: TGCAGCGTTCCAATTGGTACAGATACGCAGTATTTT.

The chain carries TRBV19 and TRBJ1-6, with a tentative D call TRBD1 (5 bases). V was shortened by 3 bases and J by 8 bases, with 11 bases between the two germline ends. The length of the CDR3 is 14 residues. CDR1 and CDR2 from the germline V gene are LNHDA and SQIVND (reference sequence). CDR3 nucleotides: TGTGCCAGTAGTATTATCGGGGGGGATTCACCCCTCCACTTT. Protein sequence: CASSIIGGDSPLHF. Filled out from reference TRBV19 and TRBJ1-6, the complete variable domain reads DGGITQSPKYLFRKEGQNVTLSCEQNLNHDAMYWYRQDPGQGLRLIYYSQIVNDFQKGDIAEGYSVSREKKESFPLTVTSAQKNPTAFYLCASSIIGGDSPLHFGNGTRLTVT.

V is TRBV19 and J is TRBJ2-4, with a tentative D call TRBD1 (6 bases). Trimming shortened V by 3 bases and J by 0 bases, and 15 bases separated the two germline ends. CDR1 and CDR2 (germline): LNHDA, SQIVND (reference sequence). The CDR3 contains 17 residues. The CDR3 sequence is CASSIADRQLAKNIQYF. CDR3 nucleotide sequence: TGTGCCAGTAGTATCGCGGACAGACAACTAGCCAAAAACATTCAGTACTTC. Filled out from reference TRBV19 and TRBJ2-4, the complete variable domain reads DGGITQSPKYLFRKEGQNVTLSCEQNLNHDAMYWYRQDPGQGLRLIYYSQIVNDFQKGDIAEGYSVSREKKESFPLTVTSAQKNPTAFYLCASSIADRQLAKNIQYFGAGTRLSVL.

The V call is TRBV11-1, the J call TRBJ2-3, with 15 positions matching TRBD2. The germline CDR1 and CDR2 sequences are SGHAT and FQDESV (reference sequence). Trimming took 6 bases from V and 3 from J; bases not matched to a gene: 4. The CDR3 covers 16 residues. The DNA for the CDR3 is TGTGCCAGCAGGGGGACTAGCGGGGGGATGACAGATACGCAGTATTTT. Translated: CASRGTSGGMTDTQYF.

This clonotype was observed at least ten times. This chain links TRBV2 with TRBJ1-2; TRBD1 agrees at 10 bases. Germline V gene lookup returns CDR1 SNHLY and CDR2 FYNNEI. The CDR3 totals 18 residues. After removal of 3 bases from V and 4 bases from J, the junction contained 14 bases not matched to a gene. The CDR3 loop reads CASSETGTGAIFAYGYTF. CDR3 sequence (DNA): TGTGCCAGCAGTGAGACCGGGACAGGGGCTATATTTGCCTATGGCTACACCTTC.

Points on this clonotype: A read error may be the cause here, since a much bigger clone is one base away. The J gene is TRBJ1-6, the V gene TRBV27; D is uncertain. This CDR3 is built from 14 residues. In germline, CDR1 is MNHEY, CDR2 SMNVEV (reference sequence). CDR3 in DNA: TGTGCCACCAGTTTAGCGGACCAGAATTCACCCCTCCACTTT. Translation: CATSLADQNSPLHF.

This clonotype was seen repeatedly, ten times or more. CDR3 DNA sequence: TGTGCCAGCAGTCTAATGGGACTAGCGGGAGTTTTAGTGAACACCGGGGAGCTGTTTTTT. This gives the protein CASSLMGLAGVLVNTGELFF. V is TRBV12-3 or TRBV12-4 and J is TRBJ2-2; 14 bases line up with TRBD2. The CDR3 is made up of 20 amino acids. The junction had 12 bases not matched to a gene; V was cut back by 5 bases and J by 1 base.

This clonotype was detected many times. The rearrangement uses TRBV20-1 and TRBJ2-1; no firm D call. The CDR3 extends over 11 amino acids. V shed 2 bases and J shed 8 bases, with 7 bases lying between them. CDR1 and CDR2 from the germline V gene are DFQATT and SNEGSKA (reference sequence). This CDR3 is CSARLVDEQFF. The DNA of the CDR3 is TGCAGTGCTAGACTAGTCGATGAGCAGTTCTTC.

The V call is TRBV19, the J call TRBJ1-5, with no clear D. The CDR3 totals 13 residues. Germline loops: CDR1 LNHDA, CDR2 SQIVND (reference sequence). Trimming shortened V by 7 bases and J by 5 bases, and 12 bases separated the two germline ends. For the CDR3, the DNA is TGTGCCAGTACCCAGTCCAGGCATCAGCCCCAGCATTTT. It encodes CASTQSRHQPQHF. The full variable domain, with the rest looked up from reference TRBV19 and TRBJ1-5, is DGGITQSPKYLFRKEGQNVTLSCEQNLNHDAMYWYRQDPGQGLRLIYYSQIVNDFQKGDIAEGYSVSREKKESFPLTVTSAQKNPTAFYLCASTQSRHQPQHFGDGTRLSIL.